Listed here are 19 T cell receptor beta chains from one sample, sequenced in a study of shared clonotypes between healthy human individuals. Here immunoSEQ multiplex PCR was the method, and the copy in TCRdb shows in-frame clones only, minus some. Here the sample spans more than 2,000,000 clones, 90% to 95% being singletons. The specimen was naive CD4+ T cells sorted from blood. Described subset: CD45RA+ positively selected. Source of these receptors: a man aged 18 to 29 in good health.

The chain combines TRBV28 with TRBJ1-4; D uncertain. Germline values: CDR1 MDHEN, CDR2 SYDVKM. The CDR3 extends over 14 amino acids. V lost 8 bases and J lost 4, with 14 bases in between. This CDR3 is CASGGSGHNEKLFF. The CDR3 nucleotides are TGTGCCAGCGGCGGATCGGGTCATAATGAAAAACTGTTTTTT.

This clone was seen only a few times. This sequence joins TRBV28 and TRBJ1-2; no clear D. CDR1 is MDHEN and CDR2 is SYDVKM in the germline V gene. The germline V and J ends were trimmed by 4 bases and 0 bases, with 12 bases remaining between them. This CDR3 has 15 amino acids. CDR3 sequence reads: CASSSMGRANYGYTF. CDR3 DNA sequence: TGTGCCAGCAGTTCAATGGGGAGAGCTAACTATGGCTACACCTTC.

The gene calls are TRBV6-5 and TRBJ2-5; D remains ambiguous. The CDR3 covers 13 residues. The V gene lost 0 bases and the J gene lost 9 bases, with 11 bases spanning the gap. Looked up from germline, CDR1 is MNHEY and CDR2 is SVGAGI. CDR3 nucleotide sequence: TGTGCCAGCAGTTACTCACTGGGCGCGCCCCAGTACTTC. Protein sequence: CASSYSLGAPQYF.

This chain joins TRBV18 and TRBJ2-3; 10 bases align to TRBD2. Losses at the gene ends were 8 bases for V and 8 bases for J; bases not matched to a gene: 16. This CDR3 contains 16 residues. Germline CDR1 KGHSH, CDR2 LQKENI. This CDR3 reads CASEVSKSGRAATQYF. DNA for the CDR3: TGTGCCAGCGAGGTCTCCAAGAGCGGGAGGGCGGCTACGCAGTATTTT.

The chain joins TRBV7-9 to TRBJ1-1, with D unresolved. CDR1 is SEHNR and CDR2 is FQNEAQ in the germline V gene (reference sequence). CDR3 length: 14 amino acids. V lost 3 bases and J lost 0, with 8 bases in between. CDR3 DNA: TGTGCCAGCAGCTTCTCCAGCATGAACACTGAAGCTTTCTTT. Translating it yields CASSFSSMNTEAFF.

The chain is built from TRBV27 and TRBJ1-1; 7 positions match TRBD1. The germline CDR1 and CDR2 sequences are MNHEY and SMNVEV (reference sequence). This CDR3 has 12 residues. V lost 6 bases, J lost 11 bases, and 9 bases stayed unmatched. CDR3 bases: TGTGCCAGCAGAAACCCGACAGGGAGTGCTTTCTTT. Translating it yields CASRNPTGSAFF.

The V gene is TRBV29-1, the J gene TRBJ1-1; perhaps TRBD1 as D (6 bases). CDR1 is SQVTM, CDR2 ANQGSEA, per germline. Between the trimmed V and J ends, which lost 8 bases and 2 bases, there was a span of 15 bases. CDR3 length: 13 residues. This CDR3 reads CSFSEGGNTEAFF. The CDR3 DNA reads TGCAGCTTCAGTGAGGGGGGTAACACTGAAGCTTTCTTT.

The rearrangement links TRBV7-9 to TRBJ2-1, with unresolved D. The germline V gene encodes CDR1 SEHNR and CDR2 FQNEAQ (reference sequence). V lost 4 bases and J 4 bases, leaving 17 bases between the germline ends. This CDR3 region has 16 residues. CDR3 sequence: CASSSSDDTDYNEQFF. Here the CDR3 DNA reads TGTGCCAGCAGCTCCTCGGATGACACAGATTACAATGAGCAGTTCTTC. The full variable domain, its missing parts supplied by reference TRBV7-9 and TRBJ2-1, is DTGVSQNPRHKITKRGQNVTFRCDPISEHNRLYWYRQTLGQGPEFLTYFQNEAQLEKSRLLSDRFSAERPKGSFSTLEIQRTEQGDSAMYLCASSSSDDTDYNEQFFGPGTRLTVL.

The V call is TRBV25-1, the J call TRBJ2-3, with no clear D. The CDR3 sequence is 11 residues long. Trimming removed 4 bases from V and 4 bases from J, with 3 bases in between. CDR1 MGHDK and CDR2 SYGVNS come from the germline V gene. CDR3 region: CASSVADTQYF. The DNA for the CDR3 is TGTGCCAGCAGTGTAGCAGATACGCAGTATTTT.

The CDR3 nucleotides are TGCGCCAGCAGTCAATCGCCAGTTAGCTACGAGCAGTACTTC. Protein: CASSQSPVSYEQYF. The rearrangement links TRBV23-1 to TRBJ2-7; D uncertain. TRBV23-1 is an ORF; its function is uncertain. Trimming shortened V by 0 bases and J by 3 bases, and 9 bases separated the two germline ends. The length of the CDR3 is 14 residues.

The V call is TRBV14, the J call TRBJ1-3, with D hard to call. This CDR3 is built from 14 residues. The germline V gene has CDR1 SGHDN and CDR2 FVKESK. Trimming took 3 bases from V and 0 from J, leaving 6 bases between them. The CDR3 DNA follows: TGTGCCAGCAGCCAGCAGAACTCTGGAAACACCATATATTTT. It codes for CASSQQNSGNTIYF.

The J gene is TRBJ2-7, the V gene TRBV5-3; 7 bases match TRBD1. TRBV5-3 has ORF status, its function being uncertain. The CDR3 covers 14 residues. After removal of 8 bases from V and 1 base from J, the junction contained 9 bases not matched to a gene. The CDR3 DNA follows: TGTGCCAGTTCACCCGGGACAGAATCCTACGAGCAGTACTTC. The encoded protein is CASSPGTESYEQYF.

A remark on this clone: In the same sample, other DNA sequences code for this CDR3. This chain joins TRBV19 and TRBJ2-1; the D gene is possibly TRBD1 (5 bases). Germline V gives CDR1 LNHDA, CDR2 SQIVND (reference sequence). The V gene lost 4 bases and the J gene lost 7 bases, with 11 bases spanning the gap. This CDR3 region has 13 residues. As DNA, the CDR3 is TGTGCCAGTAGTAACCAGGGCGGTAATGAGCAGTTCTTC. Protein sequence: CASSNQGGNEQFF.

This sequence joins TRBV7-2 and TRBJ2-2; the match to TRBD2 covers 10 bases. Unmatched junction bases numbered 10, after V lost 1 base and J lost 2 bases. This CDR3 has 19 amino acids. The germline V gene encodes CDR1 SGHTA and CDR2 FQGNSA. In nucleotides, the CDR3 is TGTGCCAGCAGCTTAGTACCAGGGACTAGCGTAAGAAACACCGGGGAGCTGTTTTTT. It translates to CASSLVPGTSVRNTGELFF.

The chain is built from TRBV14 and TRBJ2-7, with D perhaps TRBD2 (5 bases). This CDR3 has 15 residues. The germline CDR1 and CDR2 sequences are SGHDN and FVKESK. Deletions cut 0 bases from V and 3 bases from J, with 12 bases between. The CDR3 is CASSQESKGDYEQYF. CDR3 sequence (DNA): TGTGCCAGCAGCCAAGAAAGCAAGGGAGACTACGAGCAGTACTTC.

The chain employs TRBV2 and TRBJ2-1; D possibly uses TRBD1 or TRBD2 (6 bases each). CDR1 and CDR2 (germline): SNHLY, FYNNEI. V was clipped by 4 bases and J by 4 bases, with 14 bases between them. The CDR3 contains 15 residues. For the CDR3, the DNA is TGTGCCAGCAGTGGGAGGGACAAAACTTACAATGAGCAGTTCTTC. It codes for CASSGRDKTYNEQFF.

Of note for this clone: The same CDR3 can be traced to other DNA sequences in this sample. This rearrangement joins TRBV20-1 to TRBJ2-7; D is undetermined. V lost 3 bases, J lost 2 bases, and 5 bases lay in between. Germline assignment: CDR1 DFQATT and CDR2 SNEGSKA (reference sequence). The CDR3 is made up of 11 amino acids. The CDR3 DNA sequence: TGCAGTGCTAGCGGTACCTACGAGCAGTACTTC. Translation: CSASGTYEQYF.

This clone was detected only once. The V and J genes are TRBV5-1 and TRBJ1-1, with D possibly TRBD1 on 6 matching bases. V lost 3 bases, J lost 0 bases, and 9 bases lay in between. Germline loops: CDR1 SGHRS, CDR2 YFSETQ. This CDR3 is built from 14 residues. In DNA, the CDR3 is TGCGCCAGCAGCTACGGACAGTTGAACACTGAAGCTTTCTTT. This encodes CASSYGQLNTEAFF.

This clone was detected only once. This chain joins TRBV11-3 and TRBJ2-2, with D unclear. V was trimmed by 1 base and J by 6 bases, leaving 6 bases between them. This CDR3 has 13 amino acids. Germline assignment: CDR1 SGHNT and CDR2 YENEEA. The CDR3 coding sequence is TGTGCCAGCAGCTTAGGGGTCGCCGGGGAGCTGTTTTTT. It specifies CASSLGVAGELFF.